This is a list of T cell receptor beta chains from one sample in a study of cytomegalovirus exposure and HLA in healthy donors. Profiled with immunoSEQ multiplex PCR; TCRdb holds only in-frame clones, not every one. The sample consists of 150,000 to 200,000 clones, about 86% of them appearing once. Sequenced: PBMCs. The receptors derive from a young woman in good health and CMV-seronegative. Both conserved end residues are part of each CDR3. A D gene is named only where the DNA matches it firmly. Only part of the rows carry a size: once, few, many, or a class if the clone is expanded.

d_call: -
v_call: TRBV7-8
j_call: TRBJ1-6
cdr3_length: 16
clone_size: -
cdr3_nt: TGTGCCAGCAGCTTAGACCGCGGACAGCCCTATTCACCCCTCCACTTT
cdr3_aa: CASSLDRGQPYSPLHF

d_call: -
v_call: TRBV5-1
j_call: TRBJ1-6
cdr3_length: 15
clone_size: -
cdr3_nt: TGCGCCAGCAGCTTTTTGGGGAGAAATAATTCACCCCTCCACTTT
cdr3_aa: CASSFLGRNNSPLHF

d_call: -
v_call: TRBV7-9
j_call: TRBJ2-7
cdr3_length: 14
clone_size: once
cdr3_nt: TGTGCCAGCAGCTTAGAAGAGTACTTCTACGAGCAGTACTTC
cdr3_aa: CASSLEEYFYEQYF

d_call: -
v_call: TRBV28
j_call: TRBJ2-1
cdr3_length: 13
clone_size: -
cdr3_nt: TGTGCCAGCAGGCAGACAGCCACCAATGAGCAGTTCTTC
cdr3_aa: CASRQTATNEQFF

d_call: TRBD1
v_call: TRBV19
j_call: TRBJ1-2
cdr3_length: 14
clone_size: -
cdr3_nt: TGTGCTACTACTAGGGGGACAGCGAACTATGGCTACACCTTC
cdr3_aa: CATTRGTANYGYTF

d_call: TRBD1
v_call: TRBV28
j_call: TRBJ2-1
cdr3_length: 14
clone_size: once
cdr3_nt: TGTGCCAGCAACCCGGGACAGGGTGCCGGCGAGCAGTTCTTC
cdr3_aa: CASNPGQGAGEQFF

d_call: -
v_call: TRBV6-5
j_call: TRBJ2-3
cdr3_length: 14
clone_size: -
cdr3_nt: TGTGCCAGCAGTCGATCCCGTCTAACAGATACGCAGTATTTT
cdr3_aa: CASSRSRLTDTQYF

d_call: TRBD1
v_call: TRBV6-4
j_call: TRBJ2-3
cdr3_length: 16
clone_size: few
cdr3_nt: TGTGCCAGCAGTGACTCTACGACAGGGGGCACAGATACGCAGTATTTT
cdr3_aa: CASSDSTTGGTDTQYF

d_call: -
v_call: TRBV9
j_call: TRBJ1-1
cdr3_length: 14
clone_size: -
cdr3_nt: TGTGCCAGCAGCGTAGACAGGAGGAACACTGAAGCTTTCTTT
cdr3_aa: CASSVDRRNTEAFF

d_call: -
v_call: TRBV11-2
j_call: TRBJ1-1
cdr3_length: 14
clone_size: -
cdr3_nt: TGTGCCAGCAGCTTGTGGGGAGGGGACACTGAAGCTTTCTTT
cdr3_aa: CASSLWGGDTEAFF

d_call: TRBD1
v_call: TRBV28
j_call: TRBJ2-3
cdr3_length: 14
clone_size: once
cdr3_nt: TGTGCCAGCAGGACAGGGGGAAGCACAGATACGCAGTATTTT
cdr3_aa: CASRTGGSTDTQYF

d_call: TRBD1
v_call: TRBV6-5
j_call: TRBJ2-2
cdr3_length: 13
clone_size: once
cdr3_nt: TGTGCCAGCGGGACAGGGGACACCGGGGAGCTGTTTTTT
cdr3_aa: CASGTGDTGELFF

d_call: TRBD1
v_call: TRBV6-5
j_call: TRBJ1-1
cdr3_length: 14
clone_size: -
cdr3_nt: TGTGCCAGCAGTTGGGACAGAGCTAACACTGAAGCTTTCTTT
cdr3_aa: CASSWDRANTEAFF

d_call: TRBD1
v_call: TRBV18
j_call: TRBJ2-3
cdr3_length: 17
clone_size: -
cdr3_nt: TGTGCCAGCTCAGTCCGGACAGGATTTTTTAGCACAGATACGCAGTATTTT
cdr3_aa: CASSVRTGFFSTDTQYF

d_call: TRBD1
v_call: TRBV2
j_call: TRBJ1-1
cdr3_length: 17
clone_size: once
cdr3_nt: TGTGCCAGCAGTGGGGGACAGGGGCGTCTTATGAACACTGAAGCTTTCTTT
cdr3_aa: CASSGGQGRLMNTEAFF

d_call: -
v_call: TRBV5-6
j_call: TRBJ1-4
cdr3_length: 14
clone_size: -
cdr3_nt: TGTGCCAGCAGCGGCCTTGGGGGGGGTGAAAAACTGTTTTTT
cdr3_aa: CASSGLGGGEKLFF

d_call: TRBD2
v_call: TRBV29-1
j_call: TRBJ2-1
cdr3_length: 17
clone_size: -
cdr3_nt: TGCAGCGTTGAAAGGGAATTTAGCGGGAGTTTAGGTAGTGAGCAGTTCTTC
cdr3_aa: CSVEREFSGSLGSEQFF

d_call: TRBD2
v_call: TRBV11-3
j_call: TRBJ2-5
cdr3_length: 16
clone_size: -
cdr3_nt: TGTGCCAGCAGCTTGGGCCGGGAAGCGGGGCAAGAGACCCAGTACTTC
cdr3_aa: CASSLGREAGQETQYF

d_call: -
v_call: TRBV25-1
j_call: TRBJ2-7
cdr3_length: 14
clone_size: -
cdr3_nt: TGTGCCAGTAGCGGACGGGGTGGCTCCTACGAGCAGTACTTC
cdr3_aa: CASSGRGGSYEQYF

d_call: -
v_call: TRBV7-6
j_call: TRBJ2-1
cdr3_length: 17
clone_size: -
cdr3_nt: TGTGCCAGCAGCTCAGGGGCCATTTTGAGCTCCTACAATGAGCAGTTCTTC
cdr3_aa: CASSSGAILSSYNEQFF